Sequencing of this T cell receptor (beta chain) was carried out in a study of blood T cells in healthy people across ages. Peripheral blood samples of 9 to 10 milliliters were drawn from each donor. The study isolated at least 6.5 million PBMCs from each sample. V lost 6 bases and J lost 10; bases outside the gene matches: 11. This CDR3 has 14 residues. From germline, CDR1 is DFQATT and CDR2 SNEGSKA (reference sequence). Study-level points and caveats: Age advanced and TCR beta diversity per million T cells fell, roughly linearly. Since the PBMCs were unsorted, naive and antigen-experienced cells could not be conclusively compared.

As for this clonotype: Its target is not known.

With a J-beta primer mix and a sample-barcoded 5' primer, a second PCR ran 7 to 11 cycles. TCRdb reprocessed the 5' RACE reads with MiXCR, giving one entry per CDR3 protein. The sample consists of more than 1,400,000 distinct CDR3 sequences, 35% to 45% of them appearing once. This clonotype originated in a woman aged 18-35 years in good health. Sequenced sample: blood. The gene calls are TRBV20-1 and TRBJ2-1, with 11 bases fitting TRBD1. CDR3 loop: CSAERDRGVQEQFF. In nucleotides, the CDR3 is TGCAGTGCCGAGAGGGACAGGGGGGTACAAGAGCAGTTCTTC.